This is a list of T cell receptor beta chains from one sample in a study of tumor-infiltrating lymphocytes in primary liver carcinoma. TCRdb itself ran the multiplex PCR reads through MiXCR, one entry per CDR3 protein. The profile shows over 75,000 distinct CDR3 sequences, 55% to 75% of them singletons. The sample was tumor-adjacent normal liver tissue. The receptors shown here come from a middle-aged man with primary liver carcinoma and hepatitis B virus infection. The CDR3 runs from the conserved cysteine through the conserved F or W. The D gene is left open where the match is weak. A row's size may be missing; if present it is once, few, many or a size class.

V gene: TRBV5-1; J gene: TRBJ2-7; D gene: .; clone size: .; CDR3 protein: CANSPGPLSYEQYF; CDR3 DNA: TGCGCCAACAGCCCGGGACCTTTATCCTACGAGCAGTACTTC
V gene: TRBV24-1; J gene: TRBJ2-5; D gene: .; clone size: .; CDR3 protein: CATSEDDGTSGEIQYF; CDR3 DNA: TGTGCCACCAGTGAGGATGACGGGACTTCGGGAGAGATCCAGTACTTC
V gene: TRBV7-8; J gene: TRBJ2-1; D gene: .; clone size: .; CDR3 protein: CASNLALIRIAEAYNEQFF; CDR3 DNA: TGTGCCAGCAACTTAGCACTCATCCGGATAGCGGAGGCTTACAATGAGCAGTTCTTC
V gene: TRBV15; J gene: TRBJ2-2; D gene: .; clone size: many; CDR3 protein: CATSRDRGGFGELFF; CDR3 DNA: TGTGCCACCAGCAGAGATCGAGGGGGATTCGGGGAGCTGTTTTTT
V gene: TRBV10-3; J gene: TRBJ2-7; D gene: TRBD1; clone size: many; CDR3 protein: CAITQGGEKEQYF; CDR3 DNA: TGTGCCATCACGCAAGGGGGCGAGAAAGAGCAGTACTTC
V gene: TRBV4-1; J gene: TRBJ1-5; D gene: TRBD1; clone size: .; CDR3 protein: CTSSQEGGDSNQPQHF; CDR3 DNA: TGCACCAGCAGCCAAGAAGGGGGCGATAGCAATCAGCCCCAGCATTTT
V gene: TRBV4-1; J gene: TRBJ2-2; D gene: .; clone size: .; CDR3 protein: CAGSPLLGELFF; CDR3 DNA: TGCGCTGGCAGCCCTCTACTTGGGGAGCTGTTTTTT
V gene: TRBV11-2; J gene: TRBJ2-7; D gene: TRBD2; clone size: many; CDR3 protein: CASSLGDGRAPDEQYF; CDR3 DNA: TGTGCCAGCAGCTTGGGTGACGGGAGGGCTCCAGACGAGCAGTACTTC
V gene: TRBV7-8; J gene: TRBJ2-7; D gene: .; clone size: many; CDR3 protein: CASAFGAPYEQYF; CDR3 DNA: TGTGCCAGCGCCTTTGGGGCACCCTACGAGCAGTACTTC
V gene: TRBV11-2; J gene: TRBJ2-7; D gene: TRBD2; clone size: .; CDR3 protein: CASTRAGVGYEQHF; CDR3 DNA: TGCGCCAGCACCCGAGCGGGAGTGGGCTACGAGCAGCACTTC
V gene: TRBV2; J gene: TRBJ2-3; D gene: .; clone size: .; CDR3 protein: CASSALRADTQYF; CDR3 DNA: TGTGCCAGCAGTGCGTTGAGAGCGGATACGCAGTATTTT
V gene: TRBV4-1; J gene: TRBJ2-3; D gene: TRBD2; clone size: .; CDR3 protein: CASSQTIALAGVTDTQYF; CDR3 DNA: TGCGCCAGCAGCCAGACCATTGCCCTAGCGGGAGTCACCGATACGCAGTATTTT
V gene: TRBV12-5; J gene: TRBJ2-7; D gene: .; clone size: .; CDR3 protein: CASPPGSEWYF; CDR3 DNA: TGTGCTAGTCCCCCGGGGTCTGAGTGGTACTTC
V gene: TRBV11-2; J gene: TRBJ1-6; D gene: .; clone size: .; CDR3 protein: CVSSLIHSSSLHF; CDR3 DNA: TGTGTCAGCAGCTTGATCCATAGTTCATCCCTCCACTTT
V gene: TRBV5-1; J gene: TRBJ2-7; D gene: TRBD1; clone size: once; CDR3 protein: CASVTGSGYEQYF; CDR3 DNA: TGCGCCAGCGTGACAGGGAGCGGCTACGAGCAGTACTTC
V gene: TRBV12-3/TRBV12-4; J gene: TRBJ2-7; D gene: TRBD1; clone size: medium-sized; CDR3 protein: CASSTGGLRDEQYF; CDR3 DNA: TGTGCCAGCAGCACAGGGGGCCTCAGGGACGAGCAGTACTTC
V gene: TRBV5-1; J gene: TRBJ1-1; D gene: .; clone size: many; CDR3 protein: CASSLGGANTEAFF; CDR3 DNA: TGTGCCAGCAGCCTCGGGGGGGCAAACACTGAAGCTTTCTTT
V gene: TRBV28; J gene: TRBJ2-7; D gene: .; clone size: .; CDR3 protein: CASSKQDQSYEQYF; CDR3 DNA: TGTGCCAGCAGTAAACAGGACCAATCTTACGAGCAGTACTTC
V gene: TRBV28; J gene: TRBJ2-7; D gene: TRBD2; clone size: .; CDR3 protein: CASSSHIPTSGRDRRQYF; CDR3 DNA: TGTGCCAGCAGTTCCCACATACCGACTAGCGGGAGAGACCGTCGGCAGTACTTC
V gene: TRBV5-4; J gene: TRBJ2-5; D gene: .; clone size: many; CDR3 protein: CASSLSEGTQYF; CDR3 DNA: TGTGCCAGCAGCTTATCCGAGGGGACCCAGTACTTC
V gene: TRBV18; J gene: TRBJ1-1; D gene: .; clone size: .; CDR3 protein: CASSPRISGDTEAFF; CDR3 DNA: TGTGCCAGCTCACCCAGAATATCAGGGGACACTGAAGCTTTCTTT
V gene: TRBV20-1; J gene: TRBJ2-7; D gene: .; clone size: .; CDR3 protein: CSARDRVGMGEQYF; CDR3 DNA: TGCAGTGCTAGAGATCGAGTAGGGATGGGCGAGCAGTACTTC
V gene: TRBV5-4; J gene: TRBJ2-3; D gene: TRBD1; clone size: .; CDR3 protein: CASSIGGSSSNTQYF; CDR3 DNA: TGTGCCAGCAGCATAGGGGGCAGCTCATCGAATACGCAGTATTTT
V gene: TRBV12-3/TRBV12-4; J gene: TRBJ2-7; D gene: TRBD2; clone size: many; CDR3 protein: CASSLGASGRKYEQYF; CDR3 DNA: TGTGCCAGCAGTTTAGGGGCTAGCGGGAGAAAGTACGAGCAGTACTTC
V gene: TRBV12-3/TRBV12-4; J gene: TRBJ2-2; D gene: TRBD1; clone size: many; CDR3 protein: CASSFEGGAWSGELFF; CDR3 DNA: TGTGCCAGCAGTTTTGAAGGGGGCGCATGGTCCGGGGAGCTGTTTTTT
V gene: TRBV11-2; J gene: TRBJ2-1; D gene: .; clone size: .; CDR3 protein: CASSFDTRRTGGYNEQFF; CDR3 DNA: TGTGCCAGCAGCTTTGACACTAGGAGGACCGGGGGTTACAATGAGCAGTTCTTC
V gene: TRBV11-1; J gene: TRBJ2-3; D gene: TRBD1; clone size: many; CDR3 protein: CASSTAQGAQADTQYF; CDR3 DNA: TGTGCCAGCAGCACCGCACAGGGGGCCCAAGCAGATACGCAGTATTTT
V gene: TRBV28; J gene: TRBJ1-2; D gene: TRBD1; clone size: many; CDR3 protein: CASSPPPWTGNYGYTF; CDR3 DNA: TGTGCCAGCAGTCCCCCTCCTTGGACAGGGAACTATGGCTACACCTTC
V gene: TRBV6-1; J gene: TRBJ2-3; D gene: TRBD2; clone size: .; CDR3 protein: CVSSEPASGPYSTDTRYF; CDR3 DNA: TGTGTCAGTAGTGAACCAGCTAGCGGGCCGTATAGCACAGATACGCGGTATTTT
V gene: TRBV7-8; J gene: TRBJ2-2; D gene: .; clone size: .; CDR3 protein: CTSSLTPNTWELFF; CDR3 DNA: TGTACCAGCAGCTTAACTCCAAACACCTGGGAGCTGTTTTTT
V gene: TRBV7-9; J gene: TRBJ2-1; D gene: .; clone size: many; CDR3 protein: CASSLSIRDFEQFF; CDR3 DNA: TGTGCCAGCAGCTTAAGTATCCGGGACTTTGAGCAGTTCTTC
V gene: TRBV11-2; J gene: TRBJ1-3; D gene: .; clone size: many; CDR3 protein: CASSLTGNSGNTIYF; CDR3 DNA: TGTGCCAGCAGCCTCACAGGAAACTCTGGAAACACCATATATTTT
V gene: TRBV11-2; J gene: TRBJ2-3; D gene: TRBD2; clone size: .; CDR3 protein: CVSSLESGRGRQDTQYF; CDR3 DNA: TGTGTCAGCAGTTTAGAGAGCGGGAGGGGCCGTCAAGATACGCAGTATTTT